This record covers a single TCR beta chain. Its cognate antigen is unknown. Time point denoted: patch test 1, 2 weeks after DPC sensitization. Treatment here: therapeutic diphenylcyclopropenone sensitization with weekly scalp DPC. Per germline, CDR1 SGHRS and CDR2 YFSETQ. The CDR3 runs to 15 residues. V lost 3 bases and J lost 4, with 16 bases in between. These data are taken from a study of human T cells and chemical hapten exposure. Study context: A 2 cm by 2 cm inner upper arm patch received 2% DPC for sensitization. Per-sample TCR yields varied mainly from small pooled library volume differences. General observations from the study: A positive correlation with patch test score was shown by PT1 expanded TCR counts.

TCRdb used MiXCR to reprocess the RACE reads, holding one entry per CDR3 protein. The sample lists roughly 190,000 distinct CDR3 sequences, approximately 20% seen once, with under 8.5% in the top ten. The chain carries TRBV5-1 and TRBJ1-1, with a weak D call TRBD1 (6 bases). The sequences come from whole blood, collected in connection with sensitization to the hapten diphenylcyclopropenone (DPC). The receptor comes from a woman aged 50 to 60 with alopecia areata. Some clones in this sample may be carry-over from other donors' samples. Written as DNA, the CDR3 is TGCGCCAGCAGCTGGGGGCCGGAAGTTGGCACTGAAGCTTTCTTT. Translation: CASSWGPEVGTEAFF. The whole variable domain, remainder taken from reference TRBV5-1 and TRBJ1-1, is KAGVTQTPRYLIKTRGQQVTLSCSPISGHRSVSWYQQTPGQGLQFLFEYFSETQRNKGNFPGRFSGRQFSNSRSEMNVSTLELGDSALYLCASSWGPEVGTEAFFGQGTRLTVV.